This is a list of T cell receptor beta chains from one sample in a study of T cell repertoires in cytomegalovirus infection. TCRdb re-called the reads through MiXCR, storing one row per CDR3 protein. The table records approximately 1,000,000 distinct CDR3 sequences, around 29% of them present only once. For these receptors, no antigen is known. The sequenced sample was cultured CD8+ T cells from PBMCs, obtained from culture after CMV antigen stimulation. The receptors were sampled from a human donor in good health (CMV status not recorded). Some clones in this sample may be carry-over from other donors' samples. Each CDR3 is given with its conserved first and last residue. A D gene is named only where the DNA matches it firmly. Clone size, where shown, is once, few, many, or a class for clones that have expanded.

>.|TRBJ1-1|many|TRBV7-9
CASSSSTEMNTEAFF
TGTGCCAGCAGCTCTTCGACGGAGATGAACACTGAAGCTTTCTTT
>.|TRBJ1-4|few|TRBV4-2
CASSQDLGLNEKRDF
TGTGCCAGCAGCCAGGACTTGGGACTTAATGAAAAAAGGGATTTT
>TRBD2|TRBJ2-3|.|TRBV5-4
CASSLAGVLAGGADTQYF
TGTGCCAGCAGCTTGGCCGGGGTACTAGCGGGGGGGGCAGATACGCAGTATTTT
>.|TRBJ2-2|few|TRBV12-3/TRBV12-4
CASSGNANTGELFF
TGTGCCAGCAGTGGGAATGCGAACACCGGGGAGCTGTTTTTT
>.|TRBJ1-1|.|TRBV27
CASGGAYAFF
TGTGCCAGCGGGGGGGCGTATGCTTTCTTT
>.|TRBJ1-5|.|TRBV12-3/TRBV12-4
CASTLAGVAQPQHF
TGTGCCAGCACCCTCGCGGGAGTGGCTCAGCCCCAGCATTTT
>.|TRBJ1-5|once|TRBV19
CASRDYDGQPYGSNQPQHF
TGTGCCAGTAGGGACTACGACGGCCAGCCATACGGGAGCAATCAGCCCCAGCATTTT
>TRBD1|TRBJ1-3|.|TRBV6-6
CASSYDRGGNTIYF
TGTGCCAGCAGTTACGACAGGGGGGGAAACACCATATATTTT
>.|TRBJ1-2|once|TRBV5-1
CASSLDPRGFGYGYTF
TGCGCCAGCAGCTTGGACCCCAGGGGATTCGGCTATGGCTACACCTTC
>.|TRBJ1-2|.|TRBV6-5
CASSYGGLRYGYTF
TGTGCCAGCAGTTACGGGGGATTGAGATATGGCTACACCTTC
>TRBD1|TRBJ1-5|.|TRBV7-9
CASSLSRTGGDQPQHF
TGTGCCAGCAGCTTAAGCAGGACAGGGGGAGATCAGCCCCAGCATTTT
>.|TRBJ1-2|.|TRBV20-1
CSARPTANYGYTF
TGCAGTGCTAGACCGACGGCCAACTATGGCTACACCTTC
>.|TRBJ2-1|many|TRBV6-2/TRBV6-3
CASSEGGYNEQFF
TGTGCCAGCTCCGAAGGGGGGTACAATGAGCAGTTCTTC
>.|TRBJ2-3|.|TRBV24-1
CATQFTDTQYF
TGTGCCACCCAATTCACAGATACGCAGTATTTT
>.|TRBJ1-2|.|TRBV6-6
CASSTEGILGYTF
TGTGCCAGCAGTACCGAAGGGATTCTTGGCTACACCTTC
>.|TRBJ2-2|.|TRBV2
CARDKSTGELFF
TGTGCCAGGGACAAATCCACCGGGGAGCTGTTTTTT
>.|TRBJ2-7|.|TRBV19
CASSILTTGPYEQYF
TGTGCCAGTAGTATTTTGACCACAGGACCCTACGAGCAGTACTTC
>TRBD1|TRBJ1-1|.|TRBV2
CASSDRQGTNTEAFF
TGTGCCAGCAGTGATAGACAGGGGACGAACACTGAAGCTTTCTTT
>.|TRBJ2-2|.|TRBV7-9
CASSLVGARTGELFF
TGTGCCAGCAGCTTAGTAGGGGCTCGCACCGGGGAGCTGTTTTTT
>.|TRBJ2-5|.|TRBV6-2/TRBV6-3
CASGWEETQYF
TGTGCCAGCGGGTGGGAGGAGACCCAGTACTTC
>TRBD2|TRBJ2-1|few|TRBV4-1
CASSQVTASGGGQFF
TGCGCCAGCAGCCAAGTCACGGCTAGCGGGGGGGGTCAGTTCTTC
>.|TRBJ1-2|many|TRBV7-2
CASSLGDVLRYGYTF
TGTGCCAGCAGCCTAGGGGACGTTCTACGGTATGGCTACACCTTC
>.|TRBJ1-1|few|TRBV19
CASRKGVEAFF
TGTGCCAGTCGCAAGGGGGTTGAAGCTTTCTTT
>.|TRBJ2-6|.|TRBV20-1
CSARGDSSGANVLTF
TGCAGTGCTAGAGGGGATAGCTCTGGGGCCAACGTCCTGACTTTC
>.|TRBJ2-5|.|TRBV12-3/TRBV12-4
CASSSSLAKETQYF
TGTGCCAGCAGTTCATCATTGGCGAAAGAGACCCAGTACTTC
>TRBD1|TRBJ2-7|few|TRBV25-1
CASSDGQGRSRGEQYF
TGTGCCAGCAGTGACGGACAGGGCCGTTCGCGGGGAGAGCAGTACTTC
>TRBD2|TRBJ2-3|.|TRBV14
CASSQAPSGDGTDTQYF
TGTGCCAGCAGCCAAGCGCCTAGCGGGGATGGCACAGATACGCAGTATTTT
>TRBD1|TRBJ2-1|few|TRBV4-1
CASSQDLRGQTAEFF
TGCGCCAGCAGCCAAGATCTCAGGGGGCAGACGGCTGAGTTCTTC
>.|TRBJ1-6|.|TRBV27
CASSKRPYNSPLHF
TGTGCCAGCAGCAAGCGGCCCTATAATTCACCCCTCCACTTT
>TRBD1|TRBJ1-2|.|TRBV27
CVSSWGTGFF
TGTGTCAGCAGTTGGGGGACAGGTTTCTTC
>TRBD1|TRBJ2-7|.|TRBV27
CASSLSGQGPYEQYF
TGTGCCAGCAGTTTATCGGGACAGGGTCCCTACGAGCAGTACTTC
>TRBD1|TRBJ2-2|few|TRBV5-6
CASSLWTGTANTGELFF
TGTGCCAGCAGCCTTTGGACAGGGACCGCGAACACCGGGGAGCTGTTTTTT
>.|TRBJ2-7|many|TRBV7-2
CASSSLAGPTPIYEQYF
TGTGCCAGCAGCTCGTTGGCCGGACCTACGCCTATATACGAGCAGTACTTC
>TRBD2|TRBJ2-1|.|TRBV7-6
CASSLRGGGGPEQFF
TGTGCCAGCAGCTTAAGGGGCGGGGGAGGGCCCGAGCAGTTCTTC
>.|TRBJ2-7|.|TRBV12-3/TRBV12-4
CASSVTATYEQYF
TGTGCCAGCAGTGTGACTGCAACCTACGAGCAGTACTTC
>.|TRBJ2-3|.|TRBV7-9
CVSSPEWGTQYF
TGTGTCAGCAGCCCAGAGTGGGGTACGCAGTATTTT
>.|TRBJ2-7|.|TRBV7-8
CASSGGGTAGEQYF
TGTGCCAGCAGCGGAGGGGGGACAGCCGGAGAGCAGTACTTC
>TRBD1|TRBJ1-2|.|TRBV7-9
CASSHGQGADYGYTF
TGTGCCAGCAGCCACGGACAGGGGGCTGACTATGGCTACACCTTC
>.|TRBJ2-1|many|TRBV7-8
CASSWEQSSSYNEQFF
TGTGCCAGCAGCTGGGAACAATCGAGCTCCTACAATGAGCAGTTCTTC
>.|TRBJ2-1|few|TRBV6-5
CASSSPGATQGDEQFF
TGTGCCAGCAGTTCCCCAGGGGCCACTCAGGGCGATGAGCAGTTCTTC
>TRBD1|TRBJ1-5|many|TRBV7-9
CASSREGATNQPQHF
TGTGCCAGCAGCCGCGAGGGGGCCACCAATCAGCCCCAGCATTTT
>.|TRBJ1-5|.|TRBV12-3/TRBV12-4
CASRPGGWGDQPQHF
TGTGCCAGCAGGCCTGGGGGCTGGGGAGATCAGCCCCAGCATTTT
>TRBD2|TRBJ2-4|few|TRBV20-1
CSARDPGGVSKNIQYF
TGCAGTGCCCGAGACCCCGGGGGGGTTAGCAAAAACATTCAGTACTTC
>TRBD2|TRBJ2-3|.|TRBV9
CASSGSGGAGVAPDTQYF
TGTGCCAGCAGCGGTAGCGGGGGGGCCGGTGTCGCCCCAGATACGCAGTATTTT
>.|TRBJ2-7|.|TRBV6-5
CASSYSRYEQYF
TGTGCCAGCAGTTACTCGAGGTACGAGCAGTACTTC
>.|TRBJ1-3|few|TRBV7-6
CASSPNYGGSGNTIYF
TGTGCCAGCAGCCCCAATTACGGGGGCTCTGGAAACACCATATATTTT
>.|TRBJ2-2|.|TRBV29-1
CSVVGRGREGTGELFF
TGCAGCGTTGTGGGGAGGGGGCGAGAGGGCACCGGGGAGCTGTTTTTT
>.|TRBJ1-1|few|TRBV19
CASSIGKTMNTEAFF
TGTGCCAGTAGTATAGGTAAGACGATGAACACTGAAGCTTTCTTT
>TRBD1|TRBJ2-1|few|TRBV6-1
CASRLGTGWDEQFF
TGTGCCAGCAGGTTGGGGACAGGGTGGGATGAGCAGTTCTTC
>.|TRBJ2-5|.|TRBV7-9
CASSWGLDQDPQYF
TGTGCCAGCAGCTGGGGGTTGGACCAAGACCCCCAGTACTTC
>.|TRBJ2-7|few|TRBV27
CASSSLMTGRLVGEQYF
TGTGCCAGCAGTTCCCTAATGACAGGCCGACTCGTAGGGGAGCAGTACTTC
>.|TRBJ1-4|many|TRBV7-8
CASSTFGLTNEKLFF
TGTGCCAGCAGCACCTTTGGCCTGACTAATGAAAAACTGTTTTTT
>.|TRBJ2-3|few|TRBV7-6
CASSLVPIHTQYF
TGTGCCAGCAGCTTGGTTCCCATTCATACGCAGTATTTT